Presented here are 18 T cell receptor beta chains from one specimen sequenced in a study of response to subunit inactivated influenza vaccine. A single record per CDR3 protein comes from TCRdb applying MiXCR to the RT-PCR reads. The sample consists of about 500,000 distinct CDR3 sequences, 16% of them appearing once. Sequenced here: CD4+ T cells sorted from PBMCs, sampled about 23 months after vaccination. These receptors all stem from a man aged 45 to 70 who received an inactivated influenza vaccine.

V is TRBV7-8 and J is TRBJ2-1, with D hard to call. Per the germline V gene, CDR1 is SGHVS and CDR2 is FQNEAQ. The CDR3 consists of 11 residues. Trimming took 3 bases from V and 9 from J, leaving 6 bases between them. Here the CDR3 DNA reads TGTGCCAGCAGCTTCCGGGCTGAGCAGTTCTTC. Translating gives CASSFRAEQFF.

The J gene is TRBJ1-5, the V gene TRBV18; 7 nucleotides align to TRBD1. Germline V CDR1 and CDR2: KGHSH, LQKENI. V lost 3 bases and J lost 3; bases outside the gene matches: 5. The CDR3 extends over 15 amino acids. This chain's CDR3 is CASSPQGGPNQPQHF. The DNA for the CDR3 is TGTGCCAGCTCACCTCAAGGGGGCCCCAATCAGCCCCAGCATTTT.

V is TRBV7-8 and J is TRBJ2-1; 13 positions match TRBD2. Per the germline V gene, CDR1 is SGHVS and CDR2 is FQNEAQ. J gave up 0 bases and V 4 bases, and 6 bases lay outside the gene matches. This CDR3 region has 18 residues. CDR3 residues: CASSSTSGRASSYNEQFF. The CDR3 DNA follows: TGTGCCAGCAGCTCAACTAGCGGGAGGGCAAGCTCCTACAATGAGCAGTTCTTC.

This clonotype was seen only a few times. The rearrangement uses TRBV4-3 and TRBJ1-6, with unresolved D. This CDR3 is 15 amino acids long. From germline, CDR1 is LGHNA and CDR2 YSLEER. V lost 0 bases to trimming and J lost 7 bases, with 10 bases between them. The CDR3 bases are TGCGCCAGCAGCCAAGATATGTCGAGGAATTCACCCCTCCACTTT. This sequence encodes CASSQDMSRNSPLHF.

This clonotype was observed a few times. The chain couples TRBV18 to TRBJ2-2, with TRBD2 as a possible D gene (5 bases). Germline V gene sequence: CDR1 KGHSH, CDR2 LQKENI. The CDR3 covers 16 residues. Trimming shortened V by 2 bases and J by 4 bases, and 14 bases separated the two germline ends. CDR3 coding DNA: TGTGCCAGCTCACCATCCAGCGGAATACTCACCGGGGAGCTGTTTTTT. The encoded protein is CASSPSSGILTGELFF.

This clonotype was observed a few times. V gene TRBV10-2 combines with J gene TRBJ2-3; 7 bases are shared with TRBD1. Germline V gives CDR1 WSHSY, CDR2 SAAADI. J lost 0 bases, V lost 1 base, and 1 base had no gene match. This CDR3 spans 15 amino acids. The CDR3 bases are TGCGCCAGCAGTGAGTACAGGGGTAGCACAGATACGCAGTATTTT. It specifies CASSEYRGSTDTQYF.

The rearrangement links TRBV6-2 or TRBV6-3 to TRBJ2-1; 13 nucleotides align to TRBD2. The CDR3 runs to 15 residues. The germline gives CDR1 MNHEY, CDR2 SVGEGT. J was trimmed by 9 bases and V by 6 bases; bases with no gene match: 8. In DNA, the CDR3 is TGTGCCAGCAGGAGGACTAGCGGGAGTCGCGCTGAGCAGTTCTTC. Translated, it gives CASRRTSGSRAEQFF.

This clonotype was seen once. The rearrangement uses TRBV20-1 and TRBJ2-2; a possible D gene is TRBD2 (5 bases). The CDR3 is 14 amino acids. The germline V and J ends were trimmed by 1 base and 4 bases, with 10 bases remaining between them. Per the germline V gene, CDR1 is DFQATT and CDR2 is SNEGSKA (reference sequence). CDR3 loop: CSARATRVTGELFF. As DNA, the CDR3 is TGCAGTGCTAGAGCCACTAGGGTCACCGGGGAGCTGTTTTTT.

The chain carries TRBV10-3 and TRBJ2-1, with TRBD1 as a possible D gene (6 bases). Germline V gene lookup returns CDR1 ENHRY and CDR2 SYGVKD. Trimming pared 6 bases from V and 15 bases from J, leaving 21 bases between. The CDR3 has 13 amino acids. The CDR3 region has the DNA TGTGCCATCAGGGACAGTACAGGGCTCGATCTGTTCTTC. It encodes CAIRDSTGLDLFF.

This chain connects TRBV4-2 to TRBJ1-5, with D unresolved. The germline V gene has CDR1 LGHNA and CDR2 YNFKEQ. The CDR3 sequence is 13 residues long. Trimming removed 4 bases at V and 4 bases at J, with 8 bases between. As DNA, the CDR3 is TGTGCCAGCAGCCCGGCCGCTAATCAGCCCCAGCATTTT. Translated, it gives CASSPAANQPQHF.

The rearrangement joins TRBV5-1 to TRBJ2-6; TRBD2 might be the D (6 bases). Trimming cost V 4 bases and J 7 bases, with 9 bases left between them. The V gene's germline CDR1 is SGHRS and CDR2 YFSETQ. There are 13 residues in the CDR3. CDR3 region: CASSVGGANVLTF. The DNA of the CDR3 is TGCGCCAGCAGCGTCGGGGGAGCCAACGTCCTGACTTTC.

The sample holds a few counts of this clonotype. The chain recombines TRBV5-8 with TRBJ2-1, with D maybe TRBD2 (5 bases). With 3 bases removed from V and 2 bases from J, the gap between germline ends came to 15 bases. The CDR3 contains 16 residues. From germline, CDR1 is SGHTS and CDR2 YDEGEE. The DNA for the CDR3 is TGTGCCAGCAGCTCCCTCCGAGGGAGTCCCTACAATGAGCAGTTCTTC. Translating gives CASSSLRGSPYNEQFF.

The table lists this clonotype with a few counts. The chain employs TRBV4-1 and TRBJ2-4; D is perhaps TRBD2 (5 bases). CDR3 size: 15 residues. Germline V gives CDR1 MGHRA, CDR2 YSYEKL. The ends were cut back, 3 bases at V and 1 base at J, with 10 bases in the middle. The CDR3 reads CASSQGWEAKNIQYF. CDR3 nucleotides: TGCGCCAGCAGCCAGGGGTGGGAGGCCAAAAACATTCAGTACTTC.

This clonotype was detected a few times. V is TRBV20-1 and J is TRBJ2-5, with D perhaps TRBD1 (5 bases). Trimming pared 6 bases from V and 1 base from J, leaving 9 bases between. The CDR3 is 12 residues long. Germline lookup yields CDR1 DFQATT and CDR2 SNEGSKA (reference sequence). The CDR3 is CSARTLQETQYF. Here the CDR3 DNA reads TGCAGTGCCCGGACACTCCAAGAGACCCAGTACTTC.

The CDR3 region has the DNA TGTGCCAGCAGCTTAGTTTTCACCGGCGAGAATGGCTACACCTTC. It specifies CASSLVFTGENGYTF. The V gene is TRBV7-8, the J gene TRBJ1-2; unclear D gene. This CDR3 has 15 amino acids. Deletions cut 1 base from V and 6 bases from J, with 15 bases between. Germline V gene lookup returns CDR1 SGHVS and CDR2 FQNEAQ.

This chain links TRBV3-1 with TRBJ2-7; 8 positions match TRBD1. V shed 1 base and J 1 base; nucleotides not matched to a gene: 6. The CDR3 sequence is 16 residues long. The V gene's germline CDR1 is LGHDT and CDR2 YNNKEL (reference sequence). The CDR3 spells CASSQGQGAKSYEQYF. DNA of the CDR3: TGTGCCAGCAGCCAAGGCCAGGGGGCAAAGTCCTACGAGCAGTACTTC.

This clonotype occurred a few times. The rearrangement joins TRBV12-3 or TRBV12-4 to TRBJ2-4; D perhaps matches TRBD2 (6 bases). V was cut by 6 bases and J by 8 bases, with 20 bases left in between. The CDR3 totals 15 residues. The CDR3 DNA reads as TGTGCCAGCAGCCCTCAGGCGGGTCGCGGGGACATTCAGTACTTC. Translated, it gives CASSPQAGRGDIQYF.

The V gene is TRBV4-1, the J gene TRBJ1-5, with D maybe TRBD1 (6 bases). Germline lookup yields CDR1 MGHRA and CDR2 YSYEKL. Trimming removed 0 bases from V and 5 bases from J, with 14 bases in between. CDR3 size: 16 residues. The CDR3 region has the DNA TGCGCCAGCAGCCAAGATCCCGGACAGCCCCATCAGCCCCAGCATTTT. Translation gives CASSQDPGQPHQPQHF.